Shown below are 32 T cell receptor beta chains from a single sample sequenced in a study of OX40 agonist ivuxolimab in advanced cancers. Produced via immunoSEQ multiplex PCR; TCRdb's table is partial and in-frame only. Of tens of thousands of clones in the sample, about nine tenths were seen once. This specimen was CD4+ or CD8+ T cells sorted from blood, taken in a trial of the OX40 agonist ivuxolimab. These receptors originate from an adult with an advanced solid tumor such as melanoma, head and neck, liver or kidney cancer.

V gene TRBV4-2 combines with J gene TRBJ2-1; 14 bases align to TRBD2. The CDR3 length is 15 residues. The V segment lost 1 base and the J segment 10 bases; nucleotides outside the gene matches: 3. The germline CDR1 and CDR2 sequences are LGHNA and YNFKEQ. The chain's CDR3 is CASSQGLAGGREQFF. CDR3 DNA: TGTGCCAGCAGCCAAGGACTAGCGGGGGGGCGGGAGCAGTTCTTC.

The CDR3 region has the DNA TGCGCCAGCAGCTTGGTTGGTCAGGGGGATACGCAGTATTTT. Its translation: CASSLVGQGDTQYF. The V call is TRBV5-1, the J call TRBJ2-3; a possible D gene is TRBD1 (6 bases). The germline V gene encodes CDR1 SGHRS and CDR2 YFSETQ. The CDR3 consists of 14 residues. V lost 0 bases to trimming and J lost 6 bases, with 11 bases between them.

V usage is TRBV25-1 and J usage is TRBJ1-2; weak D call: TRBD1 (6 bases). V lost 2 bases and J lost 7, with 8 bases in between. Germline V gives CDR1 MGHDK, CDR2 SYGVNS. The CDR3 runs 12 residues. The CDR3 nucleotides read TGTGCCAGCAGTGAACAGGGGTTTGGCTACACCTTC. Its protein product is CASSEQGFGYTF.

This sequence joins TRBV6-1 and TRBJ2-4, with 7 bases aligning to TRBD2. CDR1 is MNHNS, CDR2 SASEGT, per germline. J was trimmed by 9 bases and V by 7 bases; bases with no gene match: 15. The CDR3 is made up of 15 amino acids. CDR3 in amino acids: CASTLSFGGGTIQYF. DNA of the CDR3: TGTGCCAGCACCCTATCCTTCGGGGGAGGGACCATTCAGTACTTC.

The CDR3: CASSLTGSGANVLTF. In DNA, the CDR3 is TGTGCCAGCAGTTTGACCGGCTCTGGGGCCAACGTCCTGACTTTC. The chain couples TRBV28 to TRBJ2-6; D is unresolved. Germline lookup yields CDR1 MDHEN and CDR2 SYDVKM. The CDR3 is 15 residues long. V was pared by 3 bases and J by 0 bases, with 6 bases between.

This chain links TRBV11-2 with TRBJ1-3; unclear D gene. The CDR3 length is 14 residues. Looked up from germline, CDR1 is SGHAT and CDR2 is FQNNGV. Trimming removed 0 bases from V and 11 bases from J, with 14 bases in between. The CDR3 region is CASSLDRMVTAIYF. CDR3 in DNA: TGTGCCAGCAGCTTAGATCGCATGGTAACGGCCATATATTTT. The full variable domain, its missing parts supplied by reference TRBV11-2 and TRBJ1-3, is EAGVAQSPRYKIIEKRQSVAFWCNPISGHATLYWYQQILGQGPKLLIQFQNNGVVDDSQLPKDRFSAERLKGVDSTLKIQPAKLEDSAVYLCASSLDRMVTAIYFGEGSWLTVV.

The chain recombines TRBV6-6 with TRBJ1-3; the D is unclear. Germline V gene sequence: CDR1 MNHNY, CDR2 SVGAGI (reference sequence). This CDR3 is 14 amino acids long. V lost 0 bases and J lost 4, with 7 bases in between. The CDR3 DNA reads as TGTGCCAGCAGTTACTCACCCAGAGGAAACACCATATATTTT. It translates to CASSYSPRGNTIYF.

This sequence joins TRBV19 and TRBJ1-1, with TRBD1 as a possible D gene (5 bases). In germline, CDR1 is LNHDA, CDR2 SQIVND (reference sequence). This CDR3 spans 16 amino acids. The ends were cut back, 3 bases at V and 1 base at J, with 15 bases in the middle. The CDR3 is CASSISEGLPNTEAFF. The CDR3 DNA reads as TGTGCCAGTAGTATTTCTGAGGGGCTTCCGAACACTGAAGCTTTCTTT.

A few counts support this clone. The CDR3 DNA reads TGTGCCAGCAGCCATATCGGGGGTCTGGGAAACACCATATATTTT. Its protein is CASSHIGGLGNTIYF. The chain uses TRBV11-2 and TRBJ1-3; maybe TRBD1 (5 bases). Germline V gene sequence: CDR1 SGHAT, CDR2 FQNNGV. Trimming took off 5 bases at V and 4 bases at J, with 15 bases between the two ends. The length of the CDR3 is 15 residues.

The J gene is TRBJ2-4, the V gene TRBV5-1; maybe TRBD2 (5 bases). The V and J ends lost 4 bases and 3 bases respectively, with 14 bases between them. CDR3 size: 15 residues. Per germline, CDR1 SGHRS and CDR2 YFSETQ. The CDR3 here is CASSDEDRGKNIQYF. In DNA, the CDR3 is TGCGCCAGCAGCGACGAAGATCGGGGCAAAAACATTCAGTACTTC.

Details on this clone: One junction end does not reproduce the germline sequence, and a read error may be involved. The V gene is TRBV7-7, the J gene TRBJ2-5; the match to TRBD2 covers 10 bases. Germline CDR1 reads SSHAT; CDR2 reads FNYEAQ (reference sequence). The CDR3 runs to 15 residues. CDR3 region: CASSRSGGSGETQYF. CDR3 nucleotide sequence: TGTGCTAGCAGCCGTAGCGGGGGGTCGGGGGAGACCCAGTACTTC.

The V call is TRBV11-3, the J call TRBJ1-3, with 8 nucleotides matching TRBD1. Germline trimming cut 5 bases from V and 2 bases from J; bases unmatched to any gene: 8. The CDR3 is 16 amino acids. Germline CDR1 reads SGHNT; CDR2 reads YENEEA. CDR3 sequence: CASSEGPTGAGNTIYF. As DNA, the CDR3 is TGTGCCAGCAGCGAGGGACCGACAGGGGCTGGAAACACCATATATTTT.

The rearrangement links TRBV6-4 to TRBJ1-1; 11 bases agree with TRBD1. Germline V gene data show CDR1 as MRHNA and CDR2 as SNTAGT. J was trimmed by 1 base and V by 2 bases; bases with no gene match: 0. This CDR3 is built from 15 residues. CDR3 DNA sequence: TGTGCCAGCAGTGACGGGACAGGGGGGAACACTGAAGCTTTCTTT. Translated: CASSDGTGGNTEAFF.

This clone appeared a single time. The chain recombines TRBV6-5 with TRBJ2-3, with a possible D match to TRBD1 (5 bases). Trimming left V 0 bases short and J 0 bases short, with 10 bases between. CDR3 length equals 16 residues. Germline V CDR1 and CDR2: MNHEY, SVGAGI. The CDR3 DNA reads as TGTGCCAGCAGTTACTCTACCCGACAGAGCACAGATACGCAGTATTTT. This gives the protein CASSYSTRQSTDTQYF.

V gene TRBV7-9 combines with J gene TRBJ2-4; D unresolved. There are 11 residues in the CDR3. The germline V gene encodes CDR1 SEHNR and CDR2 FQNEAQ (reference sequence). V gave up 5 bases and J gave up 15 bases, with 14 bases separating them. In DNA, the CDR3 is TGTGCCAGCAGCCCCTCGGTGACCCCGTACTTC. It translates to CASSPSVTPYF.

J is TRBJ1-4 and V is TRBV19; 10 nucleotides line up with TRBD1. CDR3 length: 14 residues. V trimming: 5 bases; J trimming: 6 bases; junction bases outside the gene matches: 3. CDR1 is LNHDA and CDR2 is SQIVND in the germline V gene (reference sequence). Written as DNA, the CDR3 is TGTGCCAGTAGTTCCGGGACAGGGGATGAAAAACTGTTTTTT. It specifies CASSSGTGDEKLFF.

The V gene is TRBV11-3, the J gene TRBJ2-3; D is unclear. CDR3 length: 10 residues. Germline V gene sequence: CDR1 SGHNT, CDR2 YENEEA. Trimming removed 8 bases from V and 6 bases from J, with 6 bases in between. CDR3 residues: CASGRDTQYF. DNA for the CDR3: TGTGCCAGCGGACGGGATACGCAGTATTTT.

In its sample, this clone was seen once. The rearrangement links TRBV7-2 to TRBJ2-7; TRBD2 matches at 12 bases. This CDR3 region has 15 residues. Unmatched junction bases numbered 4, after V lost 3 bases and J lost 4 bases. The germline V gene has CDR1 SGHTA and CDR2 FQGNSA. The CDR3: CASSFGTSGPYEQYF. The CDR3, as DNA: TGTGCCAGCAGCTTCGGGACTAGCGGGCCATACGAGCAGTACTTC.

This sequence joins TRBV5-1 and TRBJ2-1; TRBD2 aligns across 10 bases. V was clipped by 7 bases and J by 6 bases; unmatched bases: 10. Germline loops: CDR1 SGHRS, CDR2 YFSETQ. This CDR3 contains 15 residues. The CDR3 region is CASRTGTSDVNEQFF. CDR3 coding DNA: TGCGCCAGCCGTACCGGGACTAGCGATGTCAATGAGCAGTTCTTC.

This chain uses TRBV2 with TRBJ1-6; 7 bases map to TRBD1. The CDR3 consists of 15 residues. With V trimmed by 7 bases and J by 0 bases, 3 bases remained unmatched. Germline V CDR1 and CDR2: SNHLY, FYNNEI. The CDR3 DNA reads TGTGCCAGCACGAGGGACAGCTCCTATAATTCACCCCTCCACTTT. Translation gives CASTRDSSYNSPLHF.

The chain employs TRBV7-9 and TRBJ2-5; tentative D call: TRBD1 (5 bases). The CDR3 length is 12 residues. V lost 6 bases to trimming and J lost 5 bases, with 10 bases between them. CDR1 is SEHNR and CDR2 is FQNEAQ in the germline V gene (reference sequence). This CDR3 is CASRGLGETQYF. CDR3 in DNA: TGTGCCAGCAGGGGGCTAGGGGAGACCCAGTACTTC.

The V gene is TRBV19, the J gene TRBJ2-1; TRBD2 might be the D (7 bases). In germline, CDR1 is LNHDA, CDR2 SQIVND (reference sequence). Trimming cost V 11 bases and J 7 bases, with 15 bases left between them. There are 12 residues in the CDR3. The CDR3: CASRGAGNEQFF. The CDR3 bases are TGTGCCTCACGGGGGGCAGGGAATGAGCAGTTCTTC.

J is TRBJ1-5 and V is TRBV6-1; TRBD1 might be the D (5 bases). The V and J ends lost 2 bases and 4 bases respectively, with 9 bases between them. The CDR3 is made up of 14 amino acids. Germline V gives CDR1 MNHNS, CDR2 SASEGT. The CDR3, as DNA: TGTGCCAGCAGTGAATGGGGGGTAAATCAGCCCCAGCATTTT. Protein: CASSEWGVNQPQHF.

In DNA, the CDR3 is TGTGCCAGCAGAATAGAACAGGGGAACTATGGCTACACCTTC. Amino acids: CASRIEQGNYGYTF. V and J are TRBV6-1 and TRBJ1-2, with 7 bases lining up with TRBD1. The CDR3 contains 14 residues. The germline V gene encodes CDR1 MNHNS and CDR2 SASEGT. J lost 2 bases, V lost 6 bases, and 6 bases had no gene match.

The gene calls are TRBV9 and TRBJ2-7; no reliable D call. Germline V gene sequence: CDR1 SGDLS, CDR2 YYNGEE. CDR3 length: 14 residues. V was shortened by 0 bases and J by 0 bases, with 7 bases between the two germline ends. CDR3 sequence reads: CASSVEPSSYEQYF. CDR3 DNA: TGTGCCAGCAGCGTAGAACCGAGCTCCTACGAGCAGTACTTC. The full variable domain, completed using reference TRBV9 and TRBJ2-7, is DSGVTQTPKHLITATGQRVTLRCSPRSGDLSVYWYQQSLDQGLQFLIQYYNGEERAKGNILERFSAQQFPDLHSELNLSSLELGDSALYFCASSVEPSSYEQYFGPGTRLTVT.

The J gene is TRBJ2-5, the V gene TRBV6-5; 7 bases fit TRBD2. The J segment lost 9 bases and the V segment lost 8 bases, leaving 12 bases of the junction unmatched. Germline lookup yields CDR1 MNHEY and CDR2 SVGAGI. CDR3 length equals 13 residues. The CDR3 sequence is CASGRAGTGAQYF. CDR3 nucleotides: TGTGCCAGCGGGAGGGCAGGGACCGGGGCCCAGTACTTC.

The V and J genes are TRBV11-2 and TRBJ2-2; 11 bases agree with TRBD2. Germline lookup yields CDR1 SGHAT and CDR2 FQNNGV. The length of the CDR3 is 15 residues. The junction had 6 bases not matched to a gene; V was cut back by 6 bases and J by 6 bases. Here the CDR3 reads CASRRLAGRAGELFF. CDR3 in DNA: TGTGCCAGCAGAAGACTAGCGGGAAGGGCCGGGGAGCTGTTTTTT.

The chain links TRBV6-4 to TRBJ2-2, with TRBD2 matching 11 bases. This CDR3 is built from 18 residues. Germline CDR1 MRHNA, CDR2 SNTAGT. The V and J ends lost 1 base and 3 bases, in that order; junction bases with no gene match: 7. The CDR3: CASSDFGSGRAYTGELFF. The CDR3 DNA is TGTGCCAGCAGTGACTTCGGTAGCGGGAGGGCCTACACCGGGGAGCTGTTTTTT.

The V call is TRBV6-1, the J call TRBJ2-7; D unresolved. The CDR3 spans 12 residues. Between the trimmed V and J ends, which lost 6 bases and 7 bases, there was a span of 13 bases. Looked up from germline, CDR1 is MNHNS and CDR2 is SASEGT. The CDR3 is CASRQSVGEQYF. The CDR3 coding sequence is TGTGCCAGCAGACAGTCGGTAGGGGAGCAGTACTTC.

The chain joins TRBV28 to TRBJ2-5; TRBD2 matches 11 bases. Germline V gene sequence: CDR1 MDHEN, CDR2 SYDVKM. This CDR3 has 14 amino acids. Losses at the gene ends were 4 bases for V and 5 bases for J; bases not matched to a gene: 3. CDR3 amino acids: CASSSSGGLETQYF. The CDR3 DNA reads TGTGCCAGCAGTTCTAGCGGGGGGTTGGAGACCCAGTACTTC.

The chain uses TRBV7-9 and TRBJ1-4, with 8 bases fitting TRBD1. V lost 5 bases and J lost 7; bases outside the gene matches: 6. Germline-derived CDR1 and CDR2 are SEHNR and FQNEAQ (reference sequence). CDR3 size: 14 residues. CDR3: CASSQGQGSEKLFF. In DNA, the CDR3 is TGTGCCAGCAGCCAAGGACAGGGAAGTGAAAAACTGTTTTTT.

The chain uses TRBV19 and TRBJ2-7; a possible D gene is TRBD1 (6 bases). The CDR3 loop spans 14 amino acids. V was shortened by 0 bases and J by 4 bases, with 10 bases between the two germline ends. Germline CDR1 and CDR2: LNHDA and SQIVND (reference sequence). CDR3: CASSIDRGPYEQYF. In DNA form, the CDR3 reads TGTGCCAGTAGTATAGACAGGGGCCCTTACGAGCAGTACTTC.